These T cell receptor beta chains were read from a single sample in a study of vaccination effects on CD4 cells after COVID-19. These receptors have no known antigen. Using immunoSEQ multiplex PCR, the repertoire was profiled, and TCRdb retains in-frame clones only, with some absent. The repertoire holds 65,000 or so clones, around 69% seen once, with 2.5% to 3.5% in the top ten. Sequences were derived from CD4+ T cells from PBMCs cultured with HCoV-NL63 spike peptides, sampled before COVID-19 vaccination. The source of these receptors is a human donor who received a COVID-19 vaccine. CDR3s leave out the opening cysteine and the closing phenylalanine or tryptophan. The D gene is left open where the match is weak. Only part of the rows carry a size: once, few, many, or a class if the clone is expanded.

d_gene | abundance | v_gene | CDR3aa
- | few | TRBV5-1 | ASSLDLSGNTIY
- | - | TRBV30 | AWGAQGVVSTEAF
- | - | TRBV6-5 | ASSYSRENEKLF
- | - | TRBV18 | ASSQRAEAF
TRBD2 | - | TRBV28 | ASSLRPGLANTGELF
- | - | TRBV24-1 | ATSGFEPDVTSTDTQY
- | few | TRBV7-3 | ASSLNIQGTEAF
TRBD1 | few | TRBV24-1 | ATSEAPGQNYNEQF
- | - | TRBV5-1 | ASSLSASNEQF
- | - | TRBV12-3/TRBV12-4 | ASSSRNQPQH
- | - | TRBV30 | AWRQGGYSPLH
TRBD2 | - | TRBV7-8 | ASSLGTSGDTQY
- | few | TRBV30 | AWSVRRDSPLH
- | - | TRBV5-1 | ASSLGLLFGYT
- | - | TRBV7-2 | ASSFKAEWTQY
- | few | TRBV24-1 | ATSPRMGEQF
- | - | TRBV5-4 | ASSRSRHPNGYT
- | - | TRBV2 | ASSELLYGYT
TRBD1 | once | TRBV6-2/TRBV6-3 | ASSHRTGGHSYNSPLH
TRBD1 | - | TRBV5-1 | ASSLGQGNSPLH
- | - | TRBV29-1 | SVEGTPTYGYT
- | - | TRBV9 | ASSERDPVNYGYT
- | - | TRBV3-1/TRBV3-2 | ASSQGAGTEAF
TRBD1 | - | TRBV30 | AWTSDRGIGYT
- | - | TRBV25-1 | ASRPPDGSSYNEQF
- | - | TRBV4-3 | ASSQDLGQPQH
- | - | TRBV5-5 | ASSDRRDISNQPQH
- | - | TRBV2 | ASSTLKGGPTETQY
- | - | TRBV11-2 | ASSLRGQGTPDTQY
- | - | TRBV6-5 | ASFGRGAGNTEAF
TRBD2 | - | TRBV18 | ASSPLAGEETQY
TRBD1 | - | TRBV7-2 | ASSSRTGSDTQY
- | - | TRBV6-6 | ATQGTYNSPLH
- | - | TRBV15 | ATSRGRTLQETQY
TRBD1 | - | TRBV25-1 | ASSDTGGASNTEAF
- | - | TRBV5-1 | ASSIPDGENTIY
TRBD2 | once | TRBV10-3 | AISESEGLAPYNEQF
- | few | TRBV12-3/TRBV12-4 | ASSTGLNTEAF
- | - | TRBV11-2 | ASSSRGNTEAF
- | few | TRBV11-2 | ASSLVRAVNTEAF
- | - | TRBV12-5 | ASGLGGSNEKLF
- | - | TRBV30 | AWIPRGDTEAF
- | - | TRBV7-9 | ASSSGLLNTEAF
TRBD1 | - | TRBV7-6 | ASSSLQGGYSEAF
TRBD2 | - | TRBV7-6 | ASKPSGAQNTGELF
- | once | TRBV7-2 | ASSLLLGVPGELF
TRBD1 | - | TRBV18 | ASSPPAGGPTDTQY
- | - | TRBV3-1/TRBV3-2 | ASSLGNEQF
- | - | TRBV6-5 | ASSYSYRETGELF
TRBD1 | - | TRBV14 | ASSRDRGFYEQF
- | - | TRBV18 | ASSPQTLRVGELF
- | few | TRBV7-9 | ASSLDSGNYGYT
- | few | TRBV2 | ASSPNTGNQPQH
- | - | TRBV7-9 | ASSSTGAGGTDTQY
- | - | TRBV24-1 | ATSDFQASASTDTQY
TRBD1 | large | TRBV5-1 | ASSWGTGERYGYT